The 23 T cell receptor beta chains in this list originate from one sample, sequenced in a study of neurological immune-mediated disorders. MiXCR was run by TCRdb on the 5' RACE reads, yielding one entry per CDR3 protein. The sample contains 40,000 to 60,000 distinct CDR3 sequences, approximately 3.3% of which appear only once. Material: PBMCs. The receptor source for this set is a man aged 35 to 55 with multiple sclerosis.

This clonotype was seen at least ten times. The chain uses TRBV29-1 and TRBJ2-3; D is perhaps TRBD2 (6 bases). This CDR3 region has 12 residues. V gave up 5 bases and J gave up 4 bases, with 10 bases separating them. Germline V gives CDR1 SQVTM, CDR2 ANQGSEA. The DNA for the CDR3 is TGCAGCGTTTTACTAGCCTCAGATACGCAGTATTTT. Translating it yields CSVLLASDTQYF.

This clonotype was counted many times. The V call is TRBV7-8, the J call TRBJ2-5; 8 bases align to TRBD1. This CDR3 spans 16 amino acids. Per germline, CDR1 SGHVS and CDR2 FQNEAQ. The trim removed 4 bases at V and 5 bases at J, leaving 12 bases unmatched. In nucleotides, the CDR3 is TGTGCCAGCAGCTCTTTTCATGGACAGGGCGCGGAGACCCAGTACTTC. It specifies CASSSFHGQGAETQYF.

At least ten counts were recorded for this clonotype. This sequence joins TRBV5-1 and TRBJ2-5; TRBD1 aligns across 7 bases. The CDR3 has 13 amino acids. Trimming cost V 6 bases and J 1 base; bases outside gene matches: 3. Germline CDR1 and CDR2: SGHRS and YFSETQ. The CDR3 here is CASKDRLQETQYF. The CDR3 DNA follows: TGCGCCAGCAAGGACAGGCTCCAAGAGACCCAGTACTTC.

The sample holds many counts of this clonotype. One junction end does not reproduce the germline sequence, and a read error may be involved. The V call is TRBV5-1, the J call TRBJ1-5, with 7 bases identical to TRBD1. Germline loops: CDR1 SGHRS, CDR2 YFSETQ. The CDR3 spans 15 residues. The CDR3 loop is CASSLTGQLNQPQNF. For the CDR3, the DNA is TGCGCCAGCAGCTTGACGGGACAGCTTAATCAGCCCCAGAATTTT.

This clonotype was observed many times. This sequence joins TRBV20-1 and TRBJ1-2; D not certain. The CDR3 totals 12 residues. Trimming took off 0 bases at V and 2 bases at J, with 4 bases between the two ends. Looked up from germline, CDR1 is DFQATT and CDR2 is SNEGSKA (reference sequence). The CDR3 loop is CSARDLNYGYTF. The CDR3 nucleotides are TGCAGTGCTAGAGACTTGAACTATGGCTACACCTTC.

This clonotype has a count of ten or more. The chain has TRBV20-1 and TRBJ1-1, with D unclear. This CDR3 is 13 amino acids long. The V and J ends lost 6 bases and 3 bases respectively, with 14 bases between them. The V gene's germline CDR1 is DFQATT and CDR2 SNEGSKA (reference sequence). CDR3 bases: TGCAGTGCCCTACTGGGCAGTTACACTGAAGCTTTCTTT. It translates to CSALLGSYTEAFF.

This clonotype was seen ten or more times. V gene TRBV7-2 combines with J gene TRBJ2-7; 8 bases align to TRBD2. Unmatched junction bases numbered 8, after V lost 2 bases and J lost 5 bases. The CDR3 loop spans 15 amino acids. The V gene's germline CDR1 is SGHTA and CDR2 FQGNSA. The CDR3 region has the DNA TGTGCCAGCAGCTTATTCTCGGGGGGGCATAACGAGCAGTACTTC. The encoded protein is CASSLFSGGHNEQYF.

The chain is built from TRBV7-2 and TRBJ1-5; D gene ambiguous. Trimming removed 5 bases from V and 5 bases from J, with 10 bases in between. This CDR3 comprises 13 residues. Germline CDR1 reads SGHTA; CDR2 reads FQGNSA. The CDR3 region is CASSADGDQPQHF. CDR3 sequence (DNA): TGTGCCAGCAGCGCCGATGGGGATCAGCCCCAGCATTTT.

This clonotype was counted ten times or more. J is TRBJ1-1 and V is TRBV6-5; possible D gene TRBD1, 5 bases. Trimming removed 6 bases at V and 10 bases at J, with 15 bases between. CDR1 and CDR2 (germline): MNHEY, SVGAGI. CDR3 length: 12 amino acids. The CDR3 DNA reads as TGTGCCAGCAGCGAGGGGACCGCTAGAGCTTTCTTT. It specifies CASSEGTARAFF.

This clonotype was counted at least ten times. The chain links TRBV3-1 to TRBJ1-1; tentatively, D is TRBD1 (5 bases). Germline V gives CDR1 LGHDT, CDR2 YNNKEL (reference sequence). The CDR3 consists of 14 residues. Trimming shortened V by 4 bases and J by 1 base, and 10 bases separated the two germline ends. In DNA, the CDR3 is TGTGCCAGCAGCCCCTGGGGCCAGAACACTGAAGCTTTCTTT. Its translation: CASSPWGQNTEAFF. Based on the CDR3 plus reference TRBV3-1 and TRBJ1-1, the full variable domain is DTAVSQTPKYLVTQMGNDKSIKCEQNLGHDTMYWYKQDSKKFLKIMFSYNNKELIINETVPNRFSPKSPDKAHLNLHINSLELGDSAVYFCASSPWGQNTEAFFGQGTRLTVV.

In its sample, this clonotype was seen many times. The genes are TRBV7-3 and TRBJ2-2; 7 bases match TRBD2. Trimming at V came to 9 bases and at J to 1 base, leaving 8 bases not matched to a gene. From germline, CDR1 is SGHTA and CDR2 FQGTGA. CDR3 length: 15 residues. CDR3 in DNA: TGTGCCAGTACGAATAGCGGGCTGAACACCGGGGAGCTGTTTTTT. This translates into CASTNSGLNTGELFF.

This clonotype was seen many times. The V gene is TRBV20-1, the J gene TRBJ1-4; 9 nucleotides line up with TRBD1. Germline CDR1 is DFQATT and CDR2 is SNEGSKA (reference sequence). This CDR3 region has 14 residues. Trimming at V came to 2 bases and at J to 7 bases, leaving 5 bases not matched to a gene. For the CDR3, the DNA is TGCAGTGCTAGAAAACAGGGGGCCCTTGAAAAACTGTTTTTT. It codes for CSARKQGALEKLFF.

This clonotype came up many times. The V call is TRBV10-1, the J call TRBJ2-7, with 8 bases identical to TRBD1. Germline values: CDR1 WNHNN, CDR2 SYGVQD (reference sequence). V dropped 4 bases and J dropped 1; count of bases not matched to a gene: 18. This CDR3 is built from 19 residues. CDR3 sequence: CASSAHQGTGQGDSYEQYF. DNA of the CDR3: TGCGCCAGCAGTGCCCACCAGGGAACAGGACAGGGAGATTCCTACGAGCAGTACTTC.

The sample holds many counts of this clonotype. The CDR3 loop reads CASSYSFGLFNNEQFF. The CDR3 DNA reads TGTGCCAGCAGTTACTCGTTCGGTCTTTTTAACAATGAGCAGTTCTTC. V gene TRBV6-5 combines with J gene TRBJ2-1; D is uncertain. CDR3 length: 16 residues. V lost 0 bases, J lost 5 bases, and 14 bases lay in between. In germline, CDR1 is MNHEY, CDR2 SVGAGI.

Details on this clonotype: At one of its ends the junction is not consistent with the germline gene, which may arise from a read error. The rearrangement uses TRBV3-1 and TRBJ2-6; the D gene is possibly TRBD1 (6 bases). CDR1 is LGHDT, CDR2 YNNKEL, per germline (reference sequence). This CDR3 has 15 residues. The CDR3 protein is CASGGQLSGANVLAF. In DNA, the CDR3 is TGTGCCAGCGGAGGACAGCTCTCTGGGGCCAACGTCCTGGCTTTC. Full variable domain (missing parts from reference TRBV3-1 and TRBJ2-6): DTAVSQTPKYLVTQMGNDKSIKCEQNLGHDTMYWYKQDSKKFLKIMFSYNNKELIINETVPNRFSPKSPDKAHLNLHINSLELGDSAVYFCASGGQLSGANVLAFGAGSRLTVL.

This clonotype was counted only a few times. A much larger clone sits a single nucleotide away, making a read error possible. Written as DNA, the CDR3 is TGCGCCAGCAGCTTGGTGGGTAGATCCTACAATGAGCAGTTCTTC. It encodes CASSLVGRSYNEQFF. V usage is TRBV5-1 and J usage is TRBJ2-1; D ambiguous. The V end lost 0 bases, the J end lost 1 base, and 8 bases lay between the germline ends. Germline loops: CDR1 SGHRS, CDR2 YFSETQ. The CDR3 runs 15 residues.

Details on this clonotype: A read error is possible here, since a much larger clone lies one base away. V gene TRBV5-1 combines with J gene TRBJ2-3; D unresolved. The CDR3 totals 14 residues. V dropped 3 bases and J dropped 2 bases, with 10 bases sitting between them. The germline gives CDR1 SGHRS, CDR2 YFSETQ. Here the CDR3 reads CASSSVVTTDTQYF. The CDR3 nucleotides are TGCGCCAGCAGCTCAGTGGTTACCACAGATACGCAGTATTTT.

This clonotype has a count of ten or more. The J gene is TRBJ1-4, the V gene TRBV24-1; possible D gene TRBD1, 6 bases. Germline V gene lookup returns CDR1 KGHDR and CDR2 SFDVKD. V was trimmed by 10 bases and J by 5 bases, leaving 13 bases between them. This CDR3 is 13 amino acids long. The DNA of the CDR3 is TGTGCCACGGCGGACAGCACCAATGAAAAACTGTTTTTT. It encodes CATADSTNEKLFF.

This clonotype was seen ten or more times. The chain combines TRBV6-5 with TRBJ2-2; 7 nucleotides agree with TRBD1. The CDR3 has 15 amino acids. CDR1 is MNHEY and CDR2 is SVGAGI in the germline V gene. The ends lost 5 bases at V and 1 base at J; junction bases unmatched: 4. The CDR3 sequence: CASSRRQGNTGELFF. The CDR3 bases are TGTGCCAGCAGTAGAAGACAGGGGAACACCGGGGAGCTGTTTTTT.

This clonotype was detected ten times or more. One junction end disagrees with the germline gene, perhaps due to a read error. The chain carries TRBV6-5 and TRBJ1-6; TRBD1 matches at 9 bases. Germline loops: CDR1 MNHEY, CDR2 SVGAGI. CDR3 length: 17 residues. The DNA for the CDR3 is TGTGCCAGCAGGTCCGGGACAGGGACCTCCTATAATTCACCCCTCAACTTT. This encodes CASRSGTGTSYNSPLNF.

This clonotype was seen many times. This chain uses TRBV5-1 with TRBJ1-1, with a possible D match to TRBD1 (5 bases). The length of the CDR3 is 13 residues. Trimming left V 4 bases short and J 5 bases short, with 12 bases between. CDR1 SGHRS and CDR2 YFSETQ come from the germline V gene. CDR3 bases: TGCGCCAGCAGCCAGAACGGGGGGACTGAAGCTTTCTTT. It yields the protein CASSQNGGTEAFF.

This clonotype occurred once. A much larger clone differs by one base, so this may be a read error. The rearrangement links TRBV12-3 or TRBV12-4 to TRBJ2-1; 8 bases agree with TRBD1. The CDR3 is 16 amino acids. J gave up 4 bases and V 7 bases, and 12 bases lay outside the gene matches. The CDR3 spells CASTPVGQVTYNEQFF. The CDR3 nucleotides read TGTGCCAGCACCCCTGTGGGACAGGTGACTTACAATGAGCAGTTCTTC.

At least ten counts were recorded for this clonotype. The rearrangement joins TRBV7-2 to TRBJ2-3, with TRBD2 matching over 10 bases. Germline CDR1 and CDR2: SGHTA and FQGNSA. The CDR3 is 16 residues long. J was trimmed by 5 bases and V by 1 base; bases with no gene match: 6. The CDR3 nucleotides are TGTGCCAGCAGCTTAGTAGCTAGGACTAGCGGAGATACGCAGTATTTT. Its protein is CASSLVARTSGDTQYF.